Described below is a single T cell receptor (beta chain) sequence and its context. This clonotype was recorded many times. Its target antigen remains unknown. Base qualities are missing; no much larger clone stands one base away. Library preparation used PCR. Instrument used: Illumina HiSeq 2500. Molecular barcoding was employed in the preparation of TCR libraries, with unique molecular identifiers being used to normalize TCRbeta repertoire quantification. Using fastp trimming at Q25 and MiXCR clonotype assembly, TCRdb reanalyzed the public sequencing data and kept in-frame beta chains. Every entry covers one CDR3 protein and lists the most common genes and DNA from its rows. This sample has roughly 670,000 distinct CDR3 sequences in its table, and around 12% of those were observed once. Around 0.8% of the sample is in the top ten clones. This entry comes from a study of T-cell reconstitution after alpha-beta-depleted transplantation in children (dated by TCRdb to the mid-2010s). Regarding the study in general: Using TCR repertoire profiling, the study followed T-cell immune reconstitution in a quantitative way in children after TCRalphabeta/CD19-depleted allogeneic hematopoietic cell transplantation. General conclusions and limits of the study: The high TCRbeta diversity at day 60 in some patients was ascribed to recipient T cells and intrathymic progenitors that had survived conditioning. Apparently early alphabetaT-cell count recovery about two months after transplant reportedly relied on only several hundred rapidly expanded clones derived from non-depleted graft cells. Over the following months the frequencies of hyperexpanded clones went down, and after one year T-cell counts and TCRbeta diversity were mostly credited to newly produced T cells.

CDR1 and CDR2 (DFQATT, SNEGSKA) derive from the germline V gene (reference sequence). Taken from cysteine to phenylalanine, the CDR3 has 13 residues. Of all the DNA, just the CDR3 is kept, 39 bases in frame from base 1. Trimming takes 0 bases from V and 5 bases from J, and the germline ends sit 10 bases apart. The treatment or condition label corresponds to: allogeneic hematopoietic cell transplantation with graft depleted of TCRalphabeta T cells and CD19 B cells. The transplant recipients were children given TCRalphabeta/CD19-depleted allogeneic hematopoietic cell grafts. The origin of this receptor is a girl under 10 years old with congenital amegakaryocytic thrombocytopenia, due to receive a stem cell transplant. The specimen comprised PBMCs, sampled before TCRalphabeta/CD19-depleted stem cell transplant. The chain employs TRBV20-1 and TRBJ2-5, with the D gene uncertain. The DNA is as follows: TGCAGTGCTAGAGATGGCCTCATCGAGACCCAGTACTTC. It codes for CSARDGLIETQYF.